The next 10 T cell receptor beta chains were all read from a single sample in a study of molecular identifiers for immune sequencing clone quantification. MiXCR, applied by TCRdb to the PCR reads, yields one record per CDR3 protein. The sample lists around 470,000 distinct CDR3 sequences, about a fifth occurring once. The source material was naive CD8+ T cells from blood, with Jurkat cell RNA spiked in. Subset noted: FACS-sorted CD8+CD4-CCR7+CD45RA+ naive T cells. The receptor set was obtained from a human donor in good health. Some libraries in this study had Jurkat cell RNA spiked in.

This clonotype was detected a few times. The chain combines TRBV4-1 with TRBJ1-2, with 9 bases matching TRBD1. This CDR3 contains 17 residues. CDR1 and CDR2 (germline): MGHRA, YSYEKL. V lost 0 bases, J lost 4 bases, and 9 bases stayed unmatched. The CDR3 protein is CASSQDVWETGGYGYTF. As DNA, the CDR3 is TGCGCCAGCAGCCAAGATGTATGGGAGACAGGGGGCTATGGCTACACCTTC.

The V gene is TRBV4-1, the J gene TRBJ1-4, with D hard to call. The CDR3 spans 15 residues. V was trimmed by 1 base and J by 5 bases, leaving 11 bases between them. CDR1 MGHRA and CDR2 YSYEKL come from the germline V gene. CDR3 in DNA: TGCGCCAGCAGCCAAGTTGGATATCAAAATGAAAAACTGTTTTTT. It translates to CASSQVGYQNEKLFF.

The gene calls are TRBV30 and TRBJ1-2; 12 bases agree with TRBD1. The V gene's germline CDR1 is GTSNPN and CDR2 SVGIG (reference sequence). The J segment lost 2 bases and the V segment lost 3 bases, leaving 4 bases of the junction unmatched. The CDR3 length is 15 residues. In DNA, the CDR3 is TGTGCCTGGAGGGCCGGGACAGGGGGCAACTATGGCTACACCTTC. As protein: CAWRAGTGGNYGYTF.

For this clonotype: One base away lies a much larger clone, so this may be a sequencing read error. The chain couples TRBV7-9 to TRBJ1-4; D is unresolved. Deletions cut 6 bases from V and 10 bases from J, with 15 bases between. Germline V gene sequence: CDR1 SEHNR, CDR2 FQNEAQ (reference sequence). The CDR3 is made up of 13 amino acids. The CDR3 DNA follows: TGTGCCAGCAGTCCCCCAGGCGATGGAAAACTGTTTTTT. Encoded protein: CASSPPGDGKLFF.

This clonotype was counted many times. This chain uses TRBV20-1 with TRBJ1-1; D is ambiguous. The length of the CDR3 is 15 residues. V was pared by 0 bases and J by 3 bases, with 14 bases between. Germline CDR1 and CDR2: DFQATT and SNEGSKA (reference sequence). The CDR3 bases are TGCAGTGCTAGAGATATGGCATCACCCCACACTGAAGCTTTCTTT. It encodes CSARDMASPHTEAFF.

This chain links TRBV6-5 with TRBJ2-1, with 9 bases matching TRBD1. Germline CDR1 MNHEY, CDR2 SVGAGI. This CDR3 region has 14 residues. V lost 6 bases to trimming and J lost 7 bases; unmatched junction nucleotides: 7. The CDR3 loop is CASSTGTGFNEQFF. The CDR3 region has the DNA TGTGCCAGCAGCACCGGGACAGGGTTTAATGAGCAGTTCTTC.

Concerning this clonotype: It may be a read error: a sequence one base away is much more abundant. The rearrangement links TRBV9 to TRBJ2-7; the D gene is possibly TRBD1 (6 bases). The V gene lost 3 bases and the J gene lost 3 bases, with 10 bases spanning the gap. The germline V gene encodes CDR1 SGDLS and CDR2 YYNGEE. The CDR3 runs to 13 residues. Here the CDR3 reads CASSGTEDYEQYF. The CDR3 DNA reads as TGTGCCAGCAGCGGGACAGAGGACTACGAGCAGTACTTC.

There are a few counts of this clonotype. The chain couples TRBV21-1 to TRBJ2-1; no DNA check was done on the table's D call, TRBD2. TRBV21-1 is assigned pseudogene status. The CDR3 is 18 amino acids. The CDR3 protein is CASSKEASAGGRWNEQFF. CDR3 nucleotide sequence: TGTGCCAGCAGCAAAGAAGCTTCGGCGGGGGGGCGTTGGAATGAGCAGTTCTTC.

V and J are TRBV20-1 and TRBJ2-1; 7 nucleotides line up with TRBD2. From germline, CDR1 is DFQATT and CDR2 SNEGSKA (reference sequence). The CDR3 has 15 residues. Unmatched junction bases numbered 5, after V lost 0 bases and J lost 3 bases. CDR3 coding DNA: TGCAGTGCTAGAGATTTCCAGCGGGACTACAATGAGCAGTTCTTC. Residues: CSARDFQRDYNEQFF.

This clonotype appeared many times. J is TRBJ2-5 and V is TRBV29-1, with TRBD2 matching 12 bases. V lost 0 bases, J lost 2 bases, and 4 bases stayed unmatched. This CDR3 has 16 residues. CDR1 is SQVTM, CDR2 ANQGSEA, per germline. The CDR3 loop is CSVEDWTSGTQETQYF. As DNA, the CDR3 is TGCAGCGTTGAAGATTGGACTAGCGGGACTCAAGAGACCCAGTACTTC.